The source of this T cell receptor beta chain is a study of cytomegalovirus exposure and HLA in healthy donors (dated by TCRdb to about 2017). Study-level background: An earlier analysis of fewer than 750 of the donors reported 276 Gb of sequence data and around 120 million unique TCR beta sequences obtained from 150 million to 200 million T cells. High-throughput TCR immunosequencing, statistical association of individual TCRs with disease status, and machine learning were combined to predict cytomegalovirus infection status. Every discovery cohort repertoire had been produced on one sequencing platform. An early release that covered fewer than 750 HLA-typed donors contained approximately 300 gigabases of sequencing data and tens of millions of unique TCR sequences. To study patterns of TCR occurrence, a later analysis re-analyzed previously published TCR beta repertoires from 500 to 850 donors and added high-resolution HLA genotyping. Rather than drawing on any new phenotypic data, the later analysis identified candidate immune exposures from TCR beta sequences and the way those sequences occurred across donors. A separate validation cohort of over a hundred different subjects was used in addition to the roughly 620-subject first cohort. In an earlier analysis of roughly 540 of the donors, high-throughput TCR beta sequencing was used to judge whether each TCR beta V gene segment behaved as functional or pseudogenic. The genetic ancestry cluster associated with self-reported Caucasian donors included around 76% of the roughly 380 genotyped donors. The study aimed to test whether signatures of past pathogen exposure could be identified by cataloging public T cell receptors. Across approximately 420 genotyped donors of the cohort, an average of 235,054 unique TCR beta nucleotide sequences per donor were sequenced, and roughly 20% of those sequences were non-productive. The study used immunosequencing to profile the T cell repertoires of approximately 650 subjects and linked those repertoires to cytomegalovirus serostatus. The number of donors typed differed by locus, with about 629-640 for A, B, C, DRB1 and DQB1, roughly 520 for DQA1, 606 for DPA1, and some 470 for DPB1. Genome-wide SNP genotypes for about three fifths of the roughly 670 donors were used in a later genetic analysis, which treated that subset as a discovery cohort. HLA typing covered class I and class II loci at four-digit resolution. Alongside the repertoire data, information on donor age, sex, ethnicity and CMV serostatus was compiled. Roughly 5 DR-DQ haplotypes were handled as single units for association and clustering, since linkage in the cohort was strong.

In total, roughly 670 healthy bone marrow donors made up the cohort. At the time of sampling, every cohort member was nominally healthy, though immune exposures that went unrecorded were likely present. The donor was CMV seropositive and was included in the group of 270 or so seropositive cohort members. A peripheral blood sample was provided by each donor, and peripheral blood mononuclear cells were used for TCR beta sequencing. Genomic DNA extraction from the blood cell samples was performed with the Qiagen DNeasy Blood Extraction Kit. CDR1 and CDR2, per the germline V gene, are SQVTM and ANQGSEA. Trimming removed 5 bases from V and 5 bases from J; the gene matches leave 9 bases unexplained. The CDR3 goes from the cysteine to the phenylalanine over 14 residues. Of all the DNA, just the CDR3 is kept, 42 bases in frame from base 1. Note on this clone: It lacks a known antigen. Base qualities are not provided; no much larger clone lies one nucleotide away.

The study at large found these results: A later analysis associated about 17,000 TCR beta sequences with specific HLA alleles at a false discovery rate of 0.05. Because HLA typing was unavailable for some donors at each locus, only the typed subset was used in association tests. Compared with equally common non-associated chains, HLA-associated TCR beta chains in a later analysis were more clonally expanded and had lower generation probabilities. According to a later genetic analysis, donors in an Asian-associated ancestry cluster had fewer N-insertions in productive TCRs than the approximately 670-donor mean. A few of the identified cytomegalovirus-associated TCR beta chains were confirmed in vitro to be specific for cytomegalovirus antigens. In a later analysis, TCR association rates were found to vary across HLA loci, with the most associated TCRs seen for DRB1 alleles and the fewest for HLA-C alleles. In the study, some 180 TCR beta chains were listed as associated with cytomegalovirus. Approximately 16 rarely observed V segments, including chromosome 9 orphons, were excluded from the earlier analysis of a few hundred of the donors because counts were too low. While some public TCRs were present in many individuals, most TCR sequences turned up only very rarely across donors. A further reported finding was that TCR beta sequences accurately predicted the HLA-A and HLA-B alleles for most subjects in the first cohort. The sequencing pipeline was judged likely to have produced a cluster of highly shared sequence variants as a technical artifact. Cytomegalovirus status was reported to be diagnosed by the classifier with high specificity and sensitivity in both the original and validation cohorts. Linkage disequilibrium might explain the correlated functional status among segregating V segments, but an unknown experimental factor could not be ruled out. A later analysis reported that several top co-occurrence clusters appeared linked to parvovirus B19, influenza, CMV and Epstein-Barr virus. This cohort had only TCR beta chains sequenced, and the lack of alpha or paired-chain data limited which features could be detected. For the cohort, immune exposure information was limited to CMV serostatus. Assigning TCR associations to individual alleles was difficult when HLA alleles, especially DR and DQ, strongly co-occurred. Broadly in line with IMGT annotations, most TCR beta V segments showed up in productive rearrangements about 90% or about 30% of the time in an earlier analysis of several hundred of the donors. The 87-base-pair reads could not distinguish some IMGT-functional V segments, including TRBV6-2 and TRBV6-3, so those segments were excluded. A later analysis found that most CMV-associated TCR beta chains appeared HLA-restricted, with HLA associations seemingly driven largely by CMV exposure. V-gene and J-gene trimming of TCR beta chains was associated with a missense DCLRE1C variant in a later genetic analysis, and the association was replicated in an independent cohort. Sequencing depth was assumed to be roughly uniform across donors in the presence/absence analyses, though that assumption may not hold. It was suggested by the authors that the approach could potentially be generalized to other disease states and immunological phenotypes.

Library method: the immunoSEQ multiplex PCR assay. A mixture of 60 forward primers for TCR Vbeta segments and 13 reverse primers for TCR Jbeta segments was used in the multiplex PCR. The CDR3 region of rearranged TCR beta genes was amplified from genomic DNA by a multiplex PCR assay. The amplified TCR beta libraries were sequenced on the Illumina HiSeq System as 87-base-pair reads. In the source study's methods: Across the 500 to 850 repertoires, a later analysis counted about 81 million unique TCR beta chains, roughly 11 million of which were shared by at least two donors. Raw reads were error-corrected and collapsed into unique sequences with a nearest-neighbor algorithm that merged closely related sequences to remove PCR and sequencing errors. Alignment of CDR3 sequences to IMGT reference sequences was used to assign V, D and J gene segments. Each retained sequence needed at least a six-nucleotide match to both a V gene segment and a J gene segment. A rearrangement was called productive if the CDR3 had no stop codons and remained in frame with V and J, and every other rearrangement was called non-productive. Following IMGT convention, CDR3 was defined as the stretch from the second conserved V-encoded cysteine to the conserved J-encoded phenylalanine. The earlier analysis of some 540 of the donors excluded any sequence lacking an unambiguous match to a single V gene segment. An earlier analysis of several hundred of the donors called V segments functional above 56.7% productive rearrangements and segregating when the between-donor standard deviation exceeded 5%. A statistical classification framework was built for diagnosing cytomegalovirus status from the catalog of TCR beta chain sequences. In a later analysis, V and J genes were assigned by comparing TCR nucleotide sequences against IMGT/GENE-DB human TR gene sequences. A later analysis assigned CDR3 sequences and most-parsimonious VDJ recombination scenarios with the TCRdist pipeline. A later analysis defined each TCR beta chain by its CDR3 amino acid sequence plus V-gene family, and excluded reads lacking a unique V-gene family. A later analysis removed several hundred highly shared, low-generation-probability nucleotide sequences to deal with suspected cross-contamination and a sequencing artifact. For each public chain, a later analysis derived a clonal expansion index from normalized ranks of inferred template counts within each repertoire. A later analysis computed generation probabilities with a VDJ recombination model fitted to out-of-frame rearrangements, and checked the results against IGoR. In a later analysis, TCR-TCR, TCR-HLA and TCR-CMV co-occurrence was scored with hypergeometric tests, and a repertoire-size bias correction was applied to TCR pairs. To estimate false discovery rates, a later analysis permuted the HLA or CMV assignments 20 times. In a later analysis, co-occurring TCRs were grouped using DBSCAN, with TCRdist sequence similarity added in when clustering inside HLA-allele-positive subsets. Repertoires with fewer than 30,000 or more than 120,000 public chains were left out of co-occurrence clustering, as were four to six repertoires with anomalous nucleotide sharing. TCRdb limited this immuneACCESS table to in-frame rearrangements with V and J called. A share of clones is missing; checked studies link under half to unresolved V genes, and the rest is unexplained. V and J calls and clone size are those listed in that table; D and trimming were worked out from the DNA. Recorded for this sample are more than 95,000 clones; around 80% of them occurred a single time. The leading ten clones occupy less than 15% of the sample.

The sequenced sample was PBMCs. This TCR was sampled from a woman aged 60-75 years in good health and CMV-seropositive. The chain joins TRBV29-1 to TRBJ2-3, and 8 junction bases match TRBD2. The nucleotide sequence is TGCAGCGTTCACTCAGCGGGAGCGGTAGATACGCAGTATTTT. It specifies CSVHSAGAVDTQYF.